Listed here is a single TCR beta chain. Per the authors' pipeline: Amplification from reference gene primers served as the basis for estimated nucleated cell counts. The table came from immunoSEQ multiplex PCR; TCRdb's copy has only in-frame clones and leaves some out. Clone size and the V and J calls come from that table; the DNA yielded D and trimming. The sample shows about 42,000 clones, 75% to 80% of them seen only once. CDR1 MNHEY and CDR2 SVGAGI come from the germline V gene. The length of the CDR3 is 15 residues. V dropped 8 bases and J dropped 2; count of bases not matched to a gene: 12. This sample is drawn from a study of blood T cell repertoires in COVID-19. Across the study: Samples representing acute and convalescent COVID-19 were sourced from the United States, Italy and Spain.

J is TRBJ2-7 and V is TRBV6-5, with TRBD2 matching over 7 bases. The sample taken for sequencing was peripheral blood. This sequence originates from a woman in her seventies with acute or convalescent COVID-19. In DNA form, the CDR3 reads TGTGCCAGCCGACAAGGGAGGGTCGGGACCTACGAGCAGTACTTC. Translation gives CASRQGRVGTYEQYF.